This TCR beta chain was observed in a study of shared clonotypes between healthy human individuals. Naivety among CD8 cells was defined by CD45RO negativity and positive CCR7 selection, thereby excluding terminally differentiated effector memory CD45RA+ cells. The CDR3 spans 11 residues. CDR1 and CDR2 from the germline V gene are MNHNY and SVGAGI (reference sequence). V gave up 7 bases and J gave up 13 bases, with 14 bases separating them. The run depth of the assay was deep. Some clones are missing from TCRdb's copy, which holds only in-frame ones; the method was immunoSEQ multiplex PCR. The table includes some 2,000,000 clones, approximately 94% detected once.

This receptor was taken from a man younger than 35 in good health. The chain joins TRBV6-6 to TRBJ1-5; D not resolved. Sample: naive CD8+ T cells sorted from blood. The CDR3 is CASIGYDRQHF. The CDR3 DNA is TGTGCCAGCATTGGCTATGACCGTCAGCATTTT.